This T cell receptor (beta chain) was documented in a study of T cell responses to AZD1222 COVID-19 vaccine. Clones were read by immunoSEQ multiplex PCR, and TCRdb kept only the in-frame ones, dropping some. The sample holds about 99,000 clones, around nine tenths seen once. Trimming left V 7 bases short and J 0 bases short, with 15 bases between. The CDR3 spans 15 residues. Germline V lookup: CDR1 MDHEN, CDR2 SYDVKM. The study, taken as a whole, reports: Two doses of AZD1222 preceded a rise in Spike-specific TCR breadth and depth. All repertoire sampling was performed exclusively after the peak T cell response. Clonal diversity may have been underestimated in mostly white British donors.

Comment on this clone: The target antigen is unknown.

This TCR derives from an adult who received the MenACWY meningococcal vaccine as a control. Here the sequenced sample was peripheral blood, taken 28 days after the second dose of the MenACWY control vaccine. The chain links TRBV28 to TRBJ2-5; tentatively, D is TRBD1 (6 bases). CDR3 sequence reads: CASNSWTVYQETQYF. The DNA for the CDR3 is TGTGCCAGCAATAGTTGGACAGTATACCAAGAGACCCAGTACTTC.